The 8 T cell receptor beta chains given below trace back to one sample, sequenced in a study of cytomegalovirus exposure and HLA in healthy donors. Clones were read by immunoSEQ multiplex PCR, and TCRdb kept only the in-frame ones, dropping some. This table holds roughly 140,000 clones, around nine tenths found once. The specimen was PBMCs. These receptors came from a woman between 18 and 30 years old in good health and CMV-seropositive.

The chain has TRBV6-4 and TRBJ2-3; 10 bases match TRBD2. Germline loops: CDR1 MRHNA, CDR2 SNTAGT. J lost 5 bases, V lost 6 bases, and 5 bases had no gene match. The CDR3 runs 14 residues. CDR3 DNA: TGTGCCAGCAGGCAACTAGCGGGATTAGATACGCAGTATTTT. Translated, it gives CASRQLAGLDTQYF.

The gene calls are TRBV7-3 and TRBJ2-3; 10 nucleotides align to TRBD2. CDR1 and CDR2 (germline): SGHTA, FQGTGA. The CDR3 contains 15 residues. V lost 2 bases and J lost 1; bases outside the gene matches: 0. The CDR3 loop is CASSLGTSGTDTQYF. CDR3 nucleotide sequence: TGTGCCAGCAGCTTAGGGACTAGCGGCACAGATACGCAGTATTTT.

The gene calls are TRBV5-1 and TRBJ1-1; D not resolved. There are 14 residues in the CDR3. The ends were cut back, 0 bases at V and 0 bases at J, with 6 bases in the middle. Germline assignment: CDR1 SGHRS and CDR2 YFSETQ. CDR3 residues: CASSLGPLNTEAFF. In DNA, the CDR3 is TGCGCCAGCAGCTTGGGGCCCCTGAACACTGAAGCTTTCTTT.

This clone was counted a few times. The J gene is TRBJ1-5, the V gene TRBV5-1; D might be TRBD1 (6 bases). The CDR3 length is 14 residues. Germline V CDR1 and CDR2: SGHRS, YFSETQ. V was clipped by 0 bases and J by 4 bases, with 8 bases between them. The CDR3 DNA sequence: TGCGCCAGCAGCTTGGATACAGGGAATCAGCCCCAGCATTTT. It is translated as CASSLDTGNQPQHF.

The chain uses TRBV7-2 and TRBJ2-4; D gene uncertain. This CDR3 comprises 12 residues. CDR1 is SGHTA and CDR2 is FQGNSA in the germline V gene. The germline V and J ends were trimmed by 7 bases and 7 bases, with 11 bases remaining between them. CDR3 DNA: TGTGCCAGCACCCCCTTGTCGAACATTCAGTACTTC. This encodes CASTPLSNIQYF.

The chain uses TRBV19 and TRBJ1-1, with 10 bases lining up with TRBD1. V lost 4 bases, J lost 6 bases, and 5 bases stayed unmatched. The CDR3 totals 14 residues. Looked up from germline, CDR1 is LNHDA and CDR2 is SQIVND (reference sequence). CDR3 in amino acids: CASSTGQGGAEAFF. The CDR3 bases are TGTGCCAGTAGTACCGGACAGGGGGGGGCTGAAGCTTTCTTT. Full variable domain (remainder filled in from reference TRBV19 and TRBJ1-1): DGGITQSPKYLFRKEGQNVTLSCEQNLNHDAMYWYRQDPGQGLRLIYYSQIVNDFQKGDIAEGYSVSREKKESFPLTVTSAQKNPTAFYLCASSTGQGGAEAFFGQGTRLTVV.

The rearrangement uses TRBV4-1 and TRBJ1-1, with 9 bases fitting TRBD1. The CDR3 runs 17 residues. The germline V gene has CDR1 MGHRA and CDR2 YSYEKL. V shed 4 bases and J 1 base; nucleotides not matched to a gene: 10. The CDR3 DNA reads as TGCGCCAGCAGCCGCCTACCCCGGGACAGGGCGAACACTGAAGCTTTCTTT. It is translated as CASSRLPRDRANTEAFF.

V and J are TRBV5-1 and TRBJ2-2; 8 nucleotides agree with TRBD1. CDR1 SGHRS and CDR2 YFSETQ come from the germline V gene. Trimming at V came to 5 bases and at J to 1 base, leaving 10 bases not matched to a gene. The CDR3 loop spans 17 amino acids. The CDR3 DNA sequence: TGCGCCAGCAGTCCCAAAACCGGGACAGGGAACACCGGGGAGCTGTTTTTT. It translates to CASSPKTGTGNTGELFF.